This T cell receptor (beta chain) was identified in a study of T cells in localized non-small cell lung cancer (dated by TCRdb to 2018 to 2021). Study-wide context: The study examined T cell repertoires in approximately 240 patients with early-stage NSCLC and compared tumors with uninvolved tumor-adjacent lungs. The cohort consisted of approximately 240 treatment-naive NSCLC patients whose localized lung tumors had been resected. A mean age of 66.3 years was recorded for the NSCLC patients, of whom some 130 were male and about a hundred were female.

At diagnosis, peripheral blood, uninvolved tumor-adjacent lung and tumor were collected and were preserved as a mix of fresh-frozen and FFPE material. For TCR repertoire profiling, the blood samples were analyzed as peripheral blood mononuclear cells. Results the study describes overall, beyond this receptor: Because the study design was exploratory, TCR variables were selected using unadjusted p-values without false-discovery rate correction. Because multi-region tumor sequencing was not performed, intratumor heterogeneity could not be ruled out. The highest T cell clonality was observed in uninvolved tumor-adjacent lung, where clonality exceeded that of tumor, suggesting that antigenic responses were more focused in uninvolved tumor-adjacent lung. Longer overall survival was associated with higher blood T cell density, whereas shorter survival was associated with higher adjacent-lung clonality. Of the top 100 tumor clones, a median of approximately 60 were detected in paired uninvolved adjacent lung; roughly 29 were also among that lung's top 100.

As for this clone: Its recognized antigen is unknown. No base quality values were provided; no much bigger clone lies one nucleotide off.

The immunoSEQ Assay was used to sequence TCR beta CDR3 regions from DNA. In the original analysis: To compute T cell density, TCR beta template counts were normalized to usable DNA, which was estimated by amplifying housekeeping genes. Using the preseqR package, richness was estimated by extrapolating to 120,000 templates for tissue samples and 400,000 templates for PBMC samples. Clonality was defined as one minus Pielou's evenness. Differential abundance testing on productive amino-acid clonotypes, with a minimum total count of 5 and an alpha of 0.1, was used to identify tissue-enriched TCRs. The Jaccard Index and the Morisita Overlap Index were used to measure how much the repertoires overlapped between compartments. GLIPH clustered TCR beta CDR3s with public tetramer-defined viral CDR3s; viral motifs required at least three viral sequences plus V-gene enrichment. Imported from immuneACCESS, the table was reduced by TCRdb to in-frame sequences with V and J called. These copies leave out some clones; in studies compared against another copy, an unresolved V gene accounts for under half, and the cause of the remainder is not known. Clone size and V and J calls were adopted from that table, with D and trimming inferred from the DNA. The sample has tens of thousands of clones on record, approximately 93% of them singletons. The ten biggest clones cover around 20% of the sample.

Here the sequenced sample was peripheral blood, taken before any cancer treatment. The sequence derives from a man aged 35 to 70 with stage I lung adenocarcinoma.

DNA sequence: TGTGCCAGCAGTTCCCGCAGGGGGACCGTTGGAAACACCATATATTTT. It translates to CASSSRRGTVGNTIYF. Recombination connected TRBV28 to TRBJ1-3, and 7 junction bases match TRBD1. For this chain, trimming is 4 bases at the V end and 3 bases at the J end, and the number of junction bases without a gene match is 9. CDR1 and CDR2 were assigned from the germline V gene as MDHEN and SYDVKM. The CDR3 measures 16 amino acids from cysteine to phenylalanine. Only CDR3 DNA remains: 48 bases, in frame from the first base.